Following are 32 T cell receptor beta chains from one sample sequenced in a study of beta chain features in type 1 diabetes. Sequencing targeted expressed TCRB transcripts, as all isolated RNA had been reverse transcribed. Sequenced by immunoSEQ multiplex PCR; TCRdb stores in-frame clones only, minus some. In the table there are more than 350,000 clones, roughly an eighth of which are singletons. Material for sequencing was naive CD4+ T cells from blood. The receptors come from a young woman in good health.

The table lists this clone with a few counts. This sequence joins TRBV29-1 and TRBJ2-1, with TRBD1 identical over 7 bases. Germline V gives CDR1 SQVTM, CDR2 ANQGSEA. The CDR3 loop spans 14 amino acids. Trimming took 0 bases from V and 4 from J; bases not matched to a gene: 3. The CDR3 region is CSVEDRGPYNEQFF. The CDR3 nucleotides read TGCAGCGTTGAAGATAGGGGGCCATACAATGAGCAGTTCTTC.

In this sample, this clone turned up a few times. The J gene is TRBJ2-5, the V gene TRBV6-5; D is unresolved. CDR3 length: 16 amino acids. Germline CDR1 reads MNHEY; CDR2 reads SVGAGI. V was shortened by 0 bases and J by 5 bases, with 16 bases between the two germline ends. As DNA, the CDR3 is TGTGCCAGCAGTTACTCGTCGTCTCCCCTAGGGGAGACCCAGTACTTC. It translates to CASSYSSSPLGETQYF.

This clone was picked up a small number of times. The chain is built from TRBV30 and TRBJ1-3; D remains unclear. The length of the CDR3 is 13 residues. Germline CDR1 GTSNPN, CDR2 SVGIG (reference sequence). Trimming took 2 bases from V and 4 from J, leaving 9 bases between them. DNA for the CDR3: TGTGCCTGGAGTCCACAACTCGGAAACACCATATATTTT. Translation: CAWSPQLGNTIYF.

This chain connects TRBV23-1 to TRBJ1-2; 7 positions agree with TRBD1. TRBV23-1 is identified as an open reading frame with a role that is uncertain. Trimming took 3 bases from V and 8 from J; bases not matched to a gene: 12. CDR3 length: 15 residues. CDR3 in amino acids: CASSHLRKRQGGYTF. The CDR3 bases are TGCGCCAGCAGTCACCTACGAAAAAGACAGGGCGGCTACACCTTC.

The genes are TRBV29-1 and TRBJ2-3, with D hard to call. This CDR3 has 12 amino acids. V lost 8 bases to trimming and J lost 4 bases, with 13 bases between them. The germline V gene encodes CDR1 SQVTM and CDR2 ANQGSEA. CDR3 DNA sequence: TGCAGCCTGAGACGCGTGGCAGATACGCAGTATTTT. Translation gives CSLRRVADTQYF.

This chain joins TRBV5-1 and TRBJ2-5, with TRBD2 matching over 9 bases. V lost 0 bases and J lost 1; bases outside the gene matches: 1. The CDR3 totals 15 residues. Per germline, CDR1 SGHRS and CDR2 YFSETQ. The CDR3 protein is CASSLGLAAQETQYF. CDR3 coding DNA: TGCGCCAGCAGCTTGGGACTAGCGGCCCAAGAGACCCAGTACTTC.

This chain joins TRBV6-5 and TRBJ1-2; tentatively, D is TRBD1 (5 bases). Germline lookup yields CDR1 MNHEY and CDR2 SVGAGI. Trimming took 4 bases from V and 4 from J, leaving 13 bases between them. CDR3 length equals 14 residues. CDR3 in DNA: TGTGCCAGCAGTTCGGGCAGGGAACCCTATGGCTACACCTTC. It encodes CASSSGREPYGYTF.

The J gene is TRBJ2-7, the V gene TRBV15; no clear D. Per germline, CDR1 LNHNV and CDR2 YYDKDF (reference sequence). Between the trimmed V and J ends, which lost 4 bases and 3 bases, there was a span of 7 bases. The CDR3 extends over 12 amino acids. The CDR3 spells CATSTSYYEQYF. Here the CDR3 DNA reads TGTGCCACCAGCACTTCGTACTACGAGCAGTACTTC.

In its sample, this clone was seen a few times. The chain recombines TRBV7-8 with TRBJ2-7, with no clear D. The CDR3 sequence is 15 residues long. Germline CDR1 SGHVS, CDR2 FQNEAQ. Trimming cost V 1 base and J 7 bases, with 17 bases left between them. CDR3 DNA: TGTGCCAGCAGCTTAGGGATTGGTCGGCTACGGGAGCAGTACGTC. Its protein product is CASSLGIGRLREQYV.

This clone was counted only a few times. This chain uses TRBV7-2 with TRBJ2-3; unclear D gene. Germline V lookup: CDR1 SGHTA, CDR2 FQGNSA. There are 15 residues in the CDR3. V lost 1 base, J lost 8 bases, and 16 bases lay in between. CDR3 coding DNA: TGTGCCAGCAGCTTAGGAACCAACCTTATCGGTACGCAGTATTTT. Translation gives CASSLGTNLIGTQYF.

This clone came up a few times. V and J are TRBV14 and TRBJ2-1; no clear D gene. The CDR3 is 15 residues long. In germline, CDR1 is SGHDN, CDR2 FVKESK. The V and J ends lost 4 bases and 5 bases respectively, with 15 bases between them. In DNA form, the CDR3 reads TGTGCCAGCAGCCCGACCTTGCTTGCCCACAATGAGCAGTTCTTC. It translates to CASSPTLLAHNEQFF.

This clone came up a few times. The same CDR3 also results from other DNA sequences found in this sample. The chain is built from TRBV5-1 and TRBJ2-6; D gene unclear. CDR3 length: 15 residues. The V gene lost 2 bases and the J gene lost 0 bases, with 6 bases spanning the gap. Germline-derived CDR1 and CDR2 are SGHRS and YFSETQ. The CDR3: CASSLTVSGANVLTF. In DNA form, the CDR3 reads TGCGCCAGCAGCTTAACAGTCTCTGGGGCCAACGTCCTGACTTTC.

The V gene is TRBV6-5, the J gene TRBJ2-3; D tentatively fits TRBD1 or TRBD2 (6 bases each). Germline loops: CDR1 MNHEY, CDR2 SVGAGI. This CDR3 contains 14 residues. The V end lost 6 bases, the J end lost 4 bases, and 14 bases lay between the germline ends. DNA for the CDR3: TGTGCCAGCAGAAGGGGGGTATGGGCAGATACGCAGTATTTT. Its protein product is CASRRGVWADTQYF.

This clone was counted between two and nine times. The chain combines TRBV4-3 with TRBJ2-1, with D uncertain. The germline gives CDR1 LGHNA, CDR2 YSLEER. V dropped 0 bases and J dropped 7 bases, with 7 bases sitting between them. The CDR3 consists of 13 residues. The CDR3 loop is CASSQERANEQFF. In nucleotides, the CDR3 is TGCGCCAGCAGCCAAGAGCGCGCTAATGAGCAGTTCTTC.

The chain is built from TRBV7-2 and TRBJ1-1, with 10 bases lining up with TRBD1. With V trimmed by 5 bases and J by 7 bases, 10 bases remained unmatched. The CDR3 covers 15 residues. Germline CDR1 SGHTA, CDR2 FQGNSA. The CDR3 is CASSRLDRGRGEAFF. The CDR3 coding sequence is TGTGCCAGCAGCCGCCTCGACAGGGGGCGAGGTGAAGCTTTCTTT.

In its sample, this clone was seen a few times. CDR3: CASSPSGGEGYF. CDR3 DNA: TGTGCCAGCTCACCGTCAGGGGGAGAGGGGTACTTC. This chain connects TRBV18 to TRBJ2-7, with 7 bases lining up with TRBD1. In germline, CDR1 is KGHSH, CDR2 LQKENI. This CDR3 contains 12 residues. Trimming at V came to 3 bases and at J to 12 bases, leaving 8 bases not matched to a gene.

The genes are TRBV9 and TRBJ2-5, with 7 bases identical to TRBD2. The CDR3 runs 15 residues. Germline CDR1 SGDLS, CDR2 YYNGEE. The J segment lost 2 bases and the V segment lost 4 bases, leaving 8 bases of the junction unmatched. The CDR3, as DNA: TGTGCCAGCAGCCGGAGAGCGGGGAGACAAGAGACCCAGTACTTC. Its translation is CASSRRAGRQETQYF. The entire variable domain, with the rest obtained from reference TRBV9 and TRBJ2-5, is as follows: DSGVTQTPKHLITATGQRVTLRCSPRSGDLSVYWYQQSLDQGLQFLIQYYNGEERAKGNILERFSAQQFPDLHSELNLSSLELGDSALYFCASSRRAGRQETQYFGPGTRLLVL.

V is TRBV30 and J is TRBJ1-5; D is unresolved. Trimming took off 0 bases at V and 5 bases at J, with 11 bases between the two ends. From germline, CDR1 is GTSNPN and CDR2 SVGIG (reference sequence). The CDR3 consists of 14 residues. The chain's CDR3 is CAWSVLTADQPQHF. The CDR3 DNA is TGTGCCTGGAGTGTACTAACAGCTGATCAGCCCCAGCATTTT.

The V and J genes are TRBV25-1 and TRBJ2-7; possibly TRBD2 for D (5 bases). The germline gives CDR1 MGHDK, CDR2 SYGVNS. V shed 4 bases and J shed 0 bases, with 10 bases lying between them. The CDR3 runs 14 residues. CDR3 amino acids: CASSASGNSYEQYV. The CDR3, as DNA: TGTGCCAGCAGTGCATCGGGAAACTCCTACGAGCAGTACGTC.

There are a few counts of this clone. The chain uses TRBV7-6 and TRBJ2-3, with 8 bases identical to TRBD2. V shed 4 bases and J 1 base; nucleotides not matched to a gene: 4. Per germline, CDR1 SGHVS and CDR2 FNYEAQ. The CDR3 is made up of 15 amino acids. The CDR3 nucleotides read TGTGCCAGCAGCTCTCTAGCGGGCCGCACAGATACGCAGTATTTT. Its translation is CASSSLAGRTDTQYF.

The chain uses TRBV9 and TRBJ2-3; the D is unclear. The V and J ends lost 4 bases and 4 bases respectively, with 16 bases between them. Per germline, CDR1 SGDLS and CDR2 YYNGEE. The CDR3 runs 15 residues. The CDR3 region is CASSSPHQIADTQYF. The CDR3 nucleotides read TGTGCCAGCAGCTCCCCTCATCAGATAGCAGATACGCAGTATTTT.

This clone was observed a few times. V is TRBV10-3 and J is TRBJ2-1; 15 nucleotides agree with TRBD2. Germline trimming cut 4 bases from V and 7 bases from J; bases unmatched to any gene: 5. Germline V CDR1 and CDR2: ENHRY, SYGVKD. The CDR3 has 16 amino acids. The DNA for the CDR3 is TGTGCCATCAGTGCCAGGACTAGCGGGAGGGCGAATGAGCAGTTCTTC. Translated, it gives CAISARTSGRANEQFF.

The V and J genes are TRBV7-9 and TRBJ1-1, with D uncertain. The length of the CDR3 is 10 residues. Looked up from germline, CDR1 is SEHNR and CDR2 is FQNEAQ (reference sequence). Trimming shortened V by 5 bases and J by 7 bases, and 5 bases separated the two germline ends. Written as DNA, the CDR3 is TGTGCCAGCAGCCGGGGTGAAGCTTTCTTT. Translated: CASSRGEAFF. The variable domain in full, completed from reference TRBV7-9 and TRBJ1-1, reads DTGVSQNPRHKITKRGQNVTFRCDPISEHNRLYWYRQTLGQGPEFLTYFQNEAQLEKSRLLSDRFSAERPKGSFSTLEIQRTEQGDSAMYLCASSRGEAFFGQGTRLTVV.

The chain links TRBV19 to TRBJ1-4, with TRBD1 matching 7 bases. CDR3 length equals 13 residues. Germline trimming cut 9 bases from V and 7 bases from J; bases unmatched to any gene: 8. The germline V gene has CDR1 LNHDA and CDR2 SQIVND (reference sequence). CDR3 loop: CASGMDRTEKLFF. The CDR3 bases are TGTGCCAGCGGTATGGACAGGACTGAAAAACTGTTTTTT.

The chain employs TRBV7-6 and TRBJ2-3; D perhaps matches TRBD1 (5 bases). V was clipped by 1 base and J by 2 bases, with 7 bases between them. CDR3 length: 14 amino acids. Per the germline V gene, CDR1 is SGHVS and CDR2 is FNYEAQ. The CDR3 here is CASSLGQLTDTQYF. CDR3 nucleotide sequence: TGTGCCAGCAGCTTAGGACAGCTCACAGATACGCAGTATTTT.

This chain connects TRBV29-1 to TRBJ1-2, with 8 bases aligning to TRBD1. Germline CDR1 and CDR2: SQVTM and ANQGSEA. This CDR3 is built from 14 residues. V gave up 7 bases and J gave up 3 bases; unmatched junction bases: 10. This CDR3 is CSASRQGAYYGYTF. The CDR3 DNA reads TGCAGCGCCTCTCGGCAGGGGGCATACTATGGCTACACCTTC.

The table lists this clone with a few counts. The V gene is TRBV7-9, the J gene TRBJ1-6; tentative D call: TRBD1 (5 bases). This CDR3 region has 16 residues. V was pared by 1 base and J by 3 bases, with 10 bases between. Germline loops: CDR1 SEHNR, CDR2 FQNEAQ (reference sequence). The CDR3 coding sequence is TGTGCCAGCAGCTTAGTTCCGCAGGGCTATAATTCACCCCTCCACTTT. It encodes CASSLVPQGYNSPLHF. Full variable domain (remainder filled in from reference TRBV7-9 and TRBJ1-6): DTGVSQNPRHKITKRGQNVTFRCDPISEHNRLYWYRQTLGQGPEFLTYFQNEAQLEKSRLLSDRFSAERPKGSFSTLEIQRTEQGDSAMYLCASSLVPQGYNSPLHFGNGTRLTVT.

The chain has TRBV5-1 and TRBJ1-2; D is uncertain. CDR3 size: 12 residues. V gave up 2 bases and J gave up 5 bases, with 7 bases separating them. Germline assignment: CDR1 SGHRS and CDR2 YFSETQ. The chain's CDR3 is CASSLMGYGYTF. The CDR3 DNA is TGCGCCAGCAGCTTAATGGGTTATGGCTACACCTTC.

This clone appeared a few times. The chain links TRBV30 to TRBJ1-1, with 10 bases lining up with TRBD1. This CDR3 has 14 residues. Germline V gene data show CDR1 as GTSNPN and CDR2 as SVGIG (reference sequence). V was clipped by 7 bases and J by 1 base; unmatched bases: 6. This chain's CDR3 is CAFNRDRGNTEAFF. The CDR3, as DNA: TGTGCCTTCAACCGGGACAGGGGGAACACTGAAGCTTTCTTT.

The chain carries TRBV25-1 and TRBJ1-2; D ambiguous. The CDR3 spans 16 residues. CDR1 and CDR2 (germline): MGHDK, SYGVNS. Trimming shortened V by 0 bases and J by 4 bases, and 15 bases separated the two germline ends. The CDR3 reads CASSEYTSTGSYGYTF. CDR3 nucleotides: TGTGCCAGCAGTGAATATACCTCGACTGGGAGCTATGGCTACACCTTC.

This clone was seen more than once but under ten times. This chain's CDR3 is CSASSGARYEQYF. For the CDR3, the DNA is TGCAGCGCTAGCTCGGGGGCGCGCTACGAGCAGTACTTC. The chain combines TRBV29-1 with TRBJ2-7; D is perhaps TRBD1 or TRBD2 (6 bases each). There are 13 residues in the CDR3. Trimming cost V 7 bases and J 3 bases, with 16 bases left between them. From germline, CDR1 is SQVTM and CDR2 ANQGSEA.

The V call is TRBV5-1, the J call TRBJ2-1, with TRBD1 matching 11 bases. The CDR3 is made up of 16 amino acids. V lost 3 bases and J lost 7; bases outside the gene matches: 9. Germline V gene sequence: CDR1 SGHRS, CDR2 YFSETQ. The CDR3 spells CASSSNPGTGGNEQFF. CDR3 bases: TGCGCCAGCAGCTCAAATCCCGGGACAGGGGGTAATGAGCAGTTCTTC.